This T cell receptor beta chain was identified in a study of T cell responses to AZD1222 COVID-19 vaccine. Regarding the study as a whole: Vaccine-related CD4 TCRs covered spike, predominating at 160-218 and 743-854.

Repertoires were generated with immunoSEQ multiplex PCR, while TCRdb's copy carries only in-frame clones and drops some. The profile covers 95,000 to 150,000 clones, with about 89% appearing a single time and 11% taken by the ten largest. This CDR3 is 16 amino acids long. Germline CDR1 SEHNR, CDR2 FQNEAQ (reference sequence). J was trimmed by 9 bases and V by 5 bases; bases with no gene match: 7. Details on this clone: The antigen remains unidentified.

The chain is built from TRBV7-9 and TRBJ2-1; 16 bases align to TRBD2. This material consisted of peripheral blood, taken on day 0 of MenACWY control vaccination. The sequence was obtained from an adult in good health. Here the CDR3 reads CASSKPGLAGGSEQFF. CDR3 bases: TGTGCCAGCAGCAAACCGGGACTAGCGGGAGGGTCTGAGCAGTTCTTC.